The next 30 T cell receptor beta chains were all read from a single sample in a study of blood T cell repertoires in COVID-19. Sequenced by immunoSEQ multiplex PCR; TCRdb stores in-frame clones only, minus some. The profile shows tens of thousands of clones, around 90% of them singletons. Sequenced: peripheral blood. The origin of the receptors is a human donor in a cohort sampled during active COVID-19.

This rearrangement joins TRBV2 to TRBJ1-5; D might be TRBD1 (5 bases). The V gene lost 3 bases and the J gene lost 0 bases, with 6 bases spanning the gap. Per germline, CDR1 SNHLY and CDR2 FYNNEI. This CDR3 spans 14 amino acids. CDR3 sequence: CASSEGLSNQPQHF. The CDR3 DNA reads as TGTGCCAGCAGTGAGGGACTTAGCAATCAGCCCCAGCATTTT.

The chain recombines TRBV5-6 with TRBJ2-1, with a possible D match to TRBD1 (5 bases). CDR3 length equals 13 residues. CDR1 is SGHDT and CDR2 is YYEEEE in the germline V gene. The V and J ends lost 3 bases and 8 bases respectively, with 12 bases between them. CDR3 DNA sequence: TGTGCCAGCAGCTCTTTTTTACAGGATGAGCAGTTCTTC. This sequence encodes CASSSFLQDEQFF.

V is TRBV3-1 (or the pseudogene TRBV3-2) and J is TRBJ2-1; 9 bases align to TRBD2. Germline V gene data show CDR1 as LGHDT and CDR2 as YNNKEL (reference sequence). The CDR3 is 18 residues long. Unmatched junction bases numbered 11, after V lost 0 bases and J lost 5 bases. The CDR3, as DNA: TGTGCCAGCAGCCAAGATGTCAATAGCGGGGGCACCCACAATGAGCAGTTCTTC. Protein sequence: CASSQDVNSGGTHNEQFF.

This chain uses TRBV10-3 with TRBJ1-2, with D perhaps matching TRBD1 (6 bases). CDR1 and CDR2 (germline): ENHRY, SYGVKD. Trimming took 6 bases from V and 2 from J, leaving 10 bases between them. The CDR3 length is 13 residues. The CDR3 DNA follows: TGTGCCATCAGCGCCACAGGGAACTATGGCTACACCTTC. Encoded protein: CAISATGNYGYTF.

The rearrangement joins TRBV4-1 to TRBJ2-7; D is undetermined. The CDR3 loop spans 14 amino acids. CDR1 and CDR2 (germline): MGHRA, YSYEKL. Trimming removed 0 bases at V and 3 bases at J, with 9 bases between. The CDR3 reads CASSQEGRGYEQYF. For the CDR3, the DNA is TGCGCCAGCAGCCAAGAAGGCAGAGGCTACGAGCAGTACTTC.

V usage is TRBV2 and J usage is TRBJ2-2; possible D gene TRBD1, 5 bases. CDR3 length equals 14 residues. V gave up 3 bases and J gave up 1 base, with 6 bases separating them. Germline V lookup: CDR1 SNHLY, CDR2 FYNNEI. The CDR3 here is CASSDQGNTGELFF. The CDR3 DNA follows: TGTGCCAGCAGTGACCAGGGGAACACCGGGGAGCTGTTTTTT.

This clone was found once. The chain links TRBV5-6 to TRBJ2-3; TRBD1 aligns across 7 bases. CDR1 and CDR2 from the germline V gene are SGHDT and YYEEEE. CDR3 length: 15 residues. V lost 4 bases to trimming and J lost 3 bases; unmatched junction nucleotides: 8. CDR3 protein: CASSVRGPGTDTQYF. The CDR3 coding sequence is TGTGCCAGCAGCGTGAGGGGGCCCGGGACAGATACGCAGTATTTT.

The table lists this clone with a count of one. The chain carries TRBV5-1 and TRBJ1-4, with no clear D. CDR3 length: 15 residues. CDR1 and CDR2 (germline): SGHRS, YFSETQ. V was shortened by 0 bases and J by 3 bases, with 9 bases between the two germline ends. Here the CDR3 DNA reads TGCGCCAGCAGCTTGGGCGGCTACTCTAATGAAAAACTGTTTTTT. This gives the protein CASSLGGYSNEKLFF.

J is TRBJ2-5 and V is TRBV19; D is unresolved. The ends were cut back, 6 bases at V and 1 base at J, with 15 bases in the middle. The CDR3 length is 15 residues. Germline V gene data show CDR1 as LNHDA and CDR2 as SQIVND (reference sequence). CDR3 coding DNA: TGTGCCAGTAGCCGTCGGATTGACATCCAAGAGACCCAGTACTTC. It codes for CASSRRIDIQETQYF.

This sequence joins TRBV3-1 (or the pseudogene TRBV3-2) and TRBJ2-7; maybe TRBD1 (6 bases). V lost 5 bases, J lost 6 bases, and 14 bases lay in between. Germline V gene lookup returns CDR1 LGHDT and CDR2 YNNKEL (reference sequence). CDR3 size: 13 residues. The CDR3 coding sequence is TGTGCCAGCAGCAGGGTAACAGGGTTCGAGCAGTACTTC. It translates to CASSRVTGFEQYF.

V is TRBV14 and J is TRBJ2-1; unclear D gene. The CDR3 totals 16 residues. V lost 0 bases, J lost 5 bases, and 14 bases lay in between. Germline CDR1 reads SGHDN; CDR2 reads FVKESK. The CDR3 coding sequence is TGTGCCAGCAGCCAAGATTGGGCGCCCCCCAACAATGAGCAGTTCTTC. As protein: CASSQDWAPPNNEQFF.

This chain uses TRBV6-5 with TRBJ2-7, with 7 bases aligning to TRBD2. After removal of 0 bases from V and 1 base from J, the junction contained 3 bases not matched to a gene. Germline CDR1 and CDR2: MNHEY and SVGAGI. CDR3 length: 15 residues. The CDR3 nucleotides are TGTGCCAGCAGTTACTCTGGCGGGGGATCCTACGAGCAGTACTTC. Residues: CASSYSGGGSYEQYF.

This clone occurred once. The CDR3 sequence: CASSLGRTGGIQETQYF. For the CDR3, the DNA is TGTGCCAGCAGCTTGGGGAGGACAGGGGGCATTCAAGAGACCCAGTACTTC. The V call is TRBV5-5, the J call TRBJ2-5; 11 bases fit TRBD1. The V gene end was trimmed by 0 bases and the J gene end by 2 bases; junction bases not matched to a gene: 6. CDR1 and CDR2 from the germline V gene are SGHKS and YYEKEE (reference sequence). The CDR3 is 17 residues long.

This chain uses TRBV28 with TRBJ2-7; tentative D call: TRBD2 (5 bases). This CDR3 region has 14 residues. V lost 6 bases to trimming and J lost 2 bases, with 14 bases between them. Germline V CDR1 and CDR2: MDHEN, SYDVKM. The CDR3 region has the DNA TGTGCCAGCAGGGAAGAGGGTATAACCTACGAGCAGTACTTC. Its translation: CASREEGITYEQYF.

CDR3 bases: TGTGCCAGCAGTGAAAGTCTTGGGCCCTACGAGCAGTACTTC. Translated: CASSESLGPYEQYF. The chain carries TRBV2 and TRBJ2-7; D is undetermined. CDR3 length: 14 amino acids. Germline values: CDR1 SNHLY, CDR2 FYNNEI. V lost 2 bases to trimming and J lost 2 bases, with 10 bases between them.

This sequence joins TRBV2 and TRBJ2-1; 10 nucleotides match TRBD2. Trimming removed 7 bases from V and 10 bases from J; junction bases left unmatched: 4. Germline assignment: CDR1 SNHLY and CDR2 FYNNEI. CDR3 size: 12 residues. CDR3 DNA: TGTGCCAGCACCCTGACTAGCGGGGAGCAGTTCTTC. This sequence encodes CASTLTSGEQFF.

This clone was detected only a few times. The J gene is TRBJ2-7, the V gene TRBV2; 10 nucleotides align to TRBD2. Looked up from germline, CDR1 is SNHLY and CDR2 is FYNNEI. The CDR3 is 16 residues long. J was trimmed by 0 bases and V by 4 bases; bases with no gene match: 6. The CDR3: CASSGFASGSSYEQYF. In DNA, the CDR3 is TGTGCCAGCAGTGGCTTTGCTAGCGGGAGCTCCTACGAGCAGTACTTC.

The chain employs TRBV6-5 and TRBJ1-2; D gene unclear. Germline V CDR1 and CDR2: MNHEY, SVGAGI. The CDR3 is made up of 15 amino acids. V was trimmed by 3 bases and J by 2 bases, leaving 13 bases between them. The CDR3 is CASSYSKNGNYGYTF. The CDR3 DNA follows: TGTGCCAGCAGTTATAGTAAGAACGGGAACTATGGCTACACCTTC.

The chain combines TRBV7-9 with TRBJ1-2; TRBD1 matches at 9 bases. Germline CDR1 and CDR2: SEHNR and FQNEAQ (reference sequence). This CDR3 has 12 residues. V lost 5 bases and J lost 8; bases outside the gene matches: 3. For the CDR3, the DNA is TGTGCCAGCAGCCCGGGACAGGGAGGCTACACCTTC. Translation gives CASSPGQGGYTF.

J is TRBJ2-7 and V is TRBV6-2 or TRBV6-3, with 10 bases matching TRBD2. V lost 2 bases and J lost 2; bases outside the gene matches: 6. The CDR3 spans 16 residues. The germline gives CDR1 MNHEY, CDR2 SVGEGT. CDR3 bases: TGTGCCAGCAGTTACCGGGCTAGCGGGAGTCCCTACGAGCAGTACTTC. Translating it yields CASSYRASGSPYEQYF.

The chain couples TRBV2 to TRBJ1-5, with 7 positions matching TRBD1. V dropped 6 bases and J dropped 6; count of bases not matched to a gene: 8. The germline CDR1 and CDR2 sequences are SNHLY and FYNNEI. The CDR3 sequence is 14 residues long. The CDR3, as DNA: TGTGCCAGCAGCGCAGGTGAGGGGGCTCAGCCCCAGCATTTT. Its translation: CASSAGEGAQPQHF. The full variable domain, with the rest looked up from reference TRBV2 and TRBJ1-5, is EPEVTQTPSHQVTQMGQEVILRCVPISNHLYFYWYRQILGQKVEFLVSFYNNEISEKSEIFDDQFSVERPDGSNFTLKIRSTKLEDSAMYFCASSAGEGAQPQHFGDGTRLSIL.

The rearrangement uses TRBV5-4 and TRBJ2-3; possibly TRBD2 for D (7 bases). Germline-derived CDR1 and CDR2 are SGHNT and YYREEE (reference sequence). Trimming pared 5 bases from V and 2 bases from J, leaving 15 bases between. The CDR3 is 15 amino acids. Written as DNA, the CDR3 is TGTGCCAGCAGGGGGGGGGCAGAATACACAGATACGCAGTATTTT. Translated: CASRGGAEYTDTQYF.

The CDR3 DNA reads TGTGCCAGCGCGAGGACGGGAAATATGTTGTTTTTT. Translating gives CASARTGNMLFF. V is TRBV27 and J is TRBJ1-4; D not resolved. V was clipped by 8 bases and J by 15 bases, with 19 bases between them. CDR1 and CDR2 (germline): MNHEY, SMNVEV (reference sequence). This CDR3 contains 12 residues.

This chain uses TRBV7-3 with TRBJ2-1; the match to TRBD2 covers 8 bases. CDR3 length equals 15 residues. Trimming cost V 2 bases and J 4 bases; bases outside gene matches: 4. Germline assignment: CDR1 SGHTA and CDR2 FQGTGA. The CDR3 is CASSLQAGDYNEQFF. For the CDR3, the DNA is TGTGCCAGCAGCTTACAAGCGGGAGATTACAATGAGCAGTTCTTC.

The chain recombines TRBV5-6 with TRBJ1-5, with TRBD1 identical over 8 bases. Germline CDR1 reads SGHDT; CDR2 reads YYEEEE. The CDR3 is made up of 14 amino acids. The V and J ends lost 1 base and 7 bases, in that order; junction bases with no gene match: 4. CDR3 sequence (DNA): TGTGCCAGCAGCTTGCAGGGGGCAGGGCAGCCCCAGCATTTT. Translation: CASSLQGAGQPQHF.

The chain uses TRBV5-1 and TRBJ1-1; unclear D gene. This CDR3 is built from 16 residues. Trimming took 4 bases from V and 1 from J, leaving 17 bases between them. The germline gives CDR1 SGHRS, CDR2 YFSETQ. CDR3 residues: CASSTDSSTPNTEAFF. DNA of the CDR3: TGCGCCAGCAGCACGGACTCCTCAACTCCGAACACTGAAGCTTTCTTT.

The chain joins TRBV5-4 to TRBJ2-7, with D perhaps matching TRBD1 (5 bases). Germline CDR1 and CDR2: SGHNT and YYREEE (reference sequence). This CDR3 has 17 amino acids. The V end lost 1 base, the J end lost 3 bases, and 20 bases lay between the germline ends. In nucleotides, the CDR3 is TGTGCCAGCAGCTTGTCTCAGAGACAGCCCAGGTACTACGAGCAGTACTTC. Encoded protein: CASSLSQRQPRYYEQYF. The whole variable domain, remainder taken from reference TRBV5-4 and TRBJ2-7, is ETGVTQSPTHLIKTRGQQVTLRCSSQSGHNTVSWYQQALGQGPQFIFQYYREEENGRGNFPPRFSGLQFPNYSSELNVNALELDDSALYLCASSLSQRQPRYYEQYFGPGTRLTVT.

The chain carries TRBV10-2 and TRBJ2-7, with D unresolved. Germline loops: CDR1 WSHSY, CDR2 SAAADI. Trimming took 6 bases from V and 0 from J, leaving 15 bases between them. CDR3 length: 15 residues. In DNA form, the CDR3 reads TGCGCCAGCAGGTTGCTCCGCGAGAGCTCCTACGAGCAGTACTTC. Protein sequence: CASRLLRESSYEQYF.

The chain combines TRBV18 with TRBJ1-1; D ambiguous. Trimming pared 3 bases from V and 5 bases from J, leaving 13 bases between. CDR3 length: 14 amino acids. CDR1 is KGHSH and CDR2 is LQKENI in the germline V gene. CDR3 coding DNA: TGTGCCAGCTCACCGATGGAGGGAGGTACTGAAGCTTTCTTT. Its translation is CASSPMEGGTEAFF.

The rearrangement uses TRBV7-9 and TRBJ1-4; D is possibly TRBD1 (5 bases). The CDR3 spans 16 residues. V gave up 1 base and J gave up 8 bases, with 17 bases separating them. Looked up from germline, CDR1 is SEHNR and CDR2 is FQNEAQ (reference sequence). CDR3 sequence reads: CASSLGRVQGREKLFF. CDR3 in DNA: TGTGCCAGCAGCTTAGGTCGAGTGCAGGGCCGCGAAAAACTGTTTTTT.